This T cell receptor (beta chain) was captured by sequencing in a study of human T cells and chemical hapten exposure (dated by TCRdb to about 2021). For the study in its entirety: For sensitization, 2% DPC in acetone was applied to a 2 cm by 2 cm area of upper inner arm skin. The libraries were sequenced as a pool, and the TCR yield per sample differed mostly because of small variations in library volumes within the pool. In alopecia patients, the study followed how the peripheral blood TCR repertoire changed in vivo over primary and secondary sensitization to diphenylcyclopropenone (DPC), a hapten. Blood samples were taken from patients before sensitization (week 0) and at 2, 6 and about 24 weeks after DPC sensitization. Patch testing was performed on the upper back with Finn chambers containing 0.01% DPC, and the patch tests were scored after 6 days according to International Contact Dermatitis Research Group standards. Weekly therapeutic DPC doses were additionally applied to the scalp of patients throughout the approximately 23-week study period. The patient cohort, mostly female, included alopecia areata with under or over 50% scalp involvement, alopecia totalis and alopecia universalis. Under 30 alopecia patients gave blood for TCR sequencing at one to four time points (pre-sensitization, 2, 6 and 24 weeks).

This clonotype occurred many times. Its antigen is currently not known. No per-base quality is available; no much larger clone lies one base away. The time point label of this sample denotes: patch test 2, 6 weeks after DPC sensitization. The treatment or condition label, as the study defines it: therapeutic diphenylcyclopropenone sensitization with weekly scalp DPC. At each patch-test visit, blood was drawn before the patch test was applied. Patients were considered eligible if aged 18 to 70, diagnosed with alopecia and deemed suitable for DPC therapy, and patients were excluded if pregnant. Total RNA was isolated from unfractionated whole blood collected in Tempus Blood RNA tubes. The investigation overall reported the following: Patch test score correlated positively with the number of PT1 expanded TCRs, reaching significance at thresholds 8, 16 and 32 but not at 4. Expanded TCRs formed significantly more large CDR3 similarity clusters than pre-sensitization or healthy control sets, consistent with antigen-driven responses. Because all patients had alopecia, a presumed autoimmune disease, the immune response of the patients might differ from that of healthy individuals. Repeated subsampling changed both the strength of the expansion versus patch-test correlation and the threshold at which that correlation became significant. DPC sensitization did not change the number of TCRs with a frequency above 1 in 1000, and there was no evidence of changes in global repertoire structure.

Libraries were prepared through RACE. Sequencing relied on a NextSeq 500. Library preparation attached unique molecular identifiers to individual cDNA molecules for quantitative, reproducible TCR counting. For every blood RNA sample, sequencing covered both the TCR alpha and TCR beta chains. The authors' pipeline ran thus. A median of around 100,000 TCRs per sample was observed, with a range of about 23,224 to 700,000. V, J and CDR3 annotation of the TCR reads was performed with the Decombinator software suite. For PS versus PT1 abundance plots, all samples were subsampled to the same number of TCRs (28,000). TCRs were defined as expanded if absent before sensitization and observed at least eight times at the 2-week time point. TCRdb ran its own pipeline on the public reads, namely fastp trimming at Q25 and MiXCR clone calling, and kept in-frame beta chains. One record per CDR3 amino acid sequence lists the most common genes and DNA. The V and J calls were not made by the authors but by TCRdb's processing. The sample contains 42,000 or so distinct CDR3 sequences, approximately 9% of them found a single time. 15% of the sample lies in the top ten.

The sequencing used whole blood, collected in connection with sensitization to the hapten diphenylcyclopropenone (DPC). This receptor was identified in a woman aged 40-49 years with alopecia areata. Some clones in this sample may be carry-over from other donors' samples.

The base sequence is TGCAGTGCTAGATTATCCGGGCAGGGCCCACATGGCTACACCTTC. Translated, this gives CSARLSGQGPHGYTF. This chain joins TRBV20-1 to TRBJ1-2; 5 matching bases give a weak D call of TRBD1. The germline V gene encodes CDR1 DFQATT and CDR2 SNEGSKA (reference sequence). The CDR3 spans 15 residues, from the cysteine through the phenylalanine. This entry keeps only the CDR3 DNA: 45 bases, framed from base 1. Deletion took 2 bases off V and 6 bases off J, with a span of 19 bases between the germline ends.